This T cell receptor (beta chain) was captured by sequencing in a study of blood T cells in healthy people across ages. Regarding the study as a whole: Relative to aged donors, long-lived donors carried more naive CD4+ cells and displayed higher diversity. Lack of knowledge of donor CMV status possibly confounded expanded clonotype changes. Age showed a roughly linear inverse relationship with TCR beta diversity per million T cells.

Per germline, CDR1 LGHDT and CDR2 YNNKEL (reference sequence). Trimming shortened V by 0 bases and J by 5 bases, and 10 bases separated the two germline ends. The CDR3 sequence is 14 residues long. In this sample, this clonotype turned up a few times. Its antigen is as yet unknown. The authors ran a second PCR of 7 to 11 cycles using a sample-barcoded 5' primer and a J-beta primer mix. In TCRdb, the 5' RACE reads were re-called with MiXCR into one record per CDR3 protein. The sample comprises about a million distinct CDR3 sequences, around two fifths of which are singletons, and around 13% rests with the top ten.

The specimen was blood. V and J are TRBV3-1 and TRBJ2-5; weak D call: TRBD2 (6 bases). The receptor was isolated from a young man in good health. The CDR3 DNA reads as TGTGCCAGCAGCCAAGACACTAGCAGGGAGACCCAGTACTTC. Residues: CASSQDTSRETQYF.